These 5 T cell receptor beta chains were all obtained from the same sample, sequenced in a study of T cells after posttransplantation cyclophosphamide. The table came from immunoSEQ multiplex PCR; TCRdb's copy has only in-frame clones and leaves some out. This record lists more than 35,000 clones, none seen once only, and the top ten clones contain roughly 2.5%. Sequencing was performed on PBMCs. These receptors were taken from a man between 45 and 60 years old in good health, CMV-negative, and a related stem cell transplant donor.

This clone has ten or more counts. This sequence joins TRBV7-9 and TRBJ2-1; 7 bases map to TRBD2. The J segment lost 2 bases and the V segment lost 6 bases, leaving 13 bases of the junction unmatched. This CDR3 is built from 17 residues. Germline V CDR1 and CDR2: SEHNR, FQNEAQ (reference sequence). CDR3 residues: CASSPPIAGPTYNEQFF. The DNA for the CDR3 is TGTGCCAGCAGTCCCCCCATAGCGGGCCCGACCTACAATGAGCAGTTCTTC.

This clone was counted between two and nine times. The chain couples TRBV2 to TRBJ2-5; 8 bases are a match to TRBD2. Losses at the gene ends were 7 bases for V and 5 bases for J; bases not matched to a gene: 12. In germline, CDR1 is SNHLY, CDR2 FYNNEI. This CDR3 has 15 residues. The CDR3 DNA reads as TGTGCCAGCAAAGTAGCGGGGAAGTTGGGTGAGACCCAGTACTTC. Translating it yields CASKVAGKLGETQYF.

This clone was seen many times. This rearrangement joins TRBV27 to TRBJ2-7; TRBD1 might be the D (6 bases). This CDR3 region has 13 residues. Germline assignment: CDR1 MNHEY and CDR2 SMNVEV (reference sequence). Trimming cost V 7 bases and J 6 bases, with 16 bases left between them. CDR3 sequence reads: CASNHPPTGEQYF. CDR3 nucleotide sequence: TGTGCCAGCAACCACCCCCCGACAGGCGAGCAGTACTTC.

This clone was observed many times. The V and J genes are TRBV6-1 and TRBJ2-7, with D maybe TRBD1 (6 bases). The CDR3 runs to 13 residues. Germline CDR1 MNHNS, CDR2 SASEGT. V lost 5 bases to trimming and J lost 3 bases, with 11 bases between them. The CDR3 coding sequence is TGTGCCAGCAGTTCCCAACAGGGCTACGAGCAGTACTTC. Residues: CASSSQQGYEQYF.

This clone was counted ten times or more. This CDR3 is CASSLAGQGRRTDTQYF. The CDR3 region has the DNA TGTGCCAGCAGCTTGGCGGGACAGGGGAGACGCACAGATACGCAGTATTTT. This chain uses TRBV5-6 with TRBJ2-3, with TRBD1 matching over 10 bases. CDR1 SGHDT and CDR2 YYEEEE come from the germline V gene. V was pared by 0 bases and J by 1 base, with 5 bases of the junction left unmatched. CDR3 length: 17 residues.